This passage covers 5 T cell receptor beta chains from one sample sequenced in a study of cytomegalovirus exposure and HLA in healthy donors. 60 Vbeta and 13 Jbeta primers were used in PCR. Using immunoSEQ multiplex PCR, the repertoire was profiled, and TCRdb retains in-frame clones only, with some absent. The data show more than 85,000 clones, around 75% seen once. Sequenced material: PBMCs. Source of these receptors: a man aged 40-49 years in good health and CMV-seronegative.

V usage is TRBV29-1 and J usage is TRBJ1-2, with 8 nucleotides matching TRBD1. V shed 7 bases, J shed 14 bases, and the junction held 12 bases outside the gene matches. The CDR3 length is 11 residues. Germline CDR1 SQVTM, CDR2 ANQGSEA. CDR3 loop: CSGEGQGARTF. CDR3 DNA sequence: TGCAGCGGCGAGGGTCAGGGGGCCAGGACCTTC.

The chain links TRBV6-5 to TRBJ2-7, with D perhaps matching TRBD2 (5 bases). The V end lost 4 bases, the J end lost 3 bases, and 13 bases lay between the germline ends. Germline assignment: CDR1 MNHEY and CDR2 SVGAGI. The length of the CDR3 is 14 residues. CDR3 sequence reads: CASSLRGSYYEQYF. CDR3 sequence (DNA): TGTGCCAGCAGTTTACGAGGGTCCTACTACGAGCAGTACTTC.

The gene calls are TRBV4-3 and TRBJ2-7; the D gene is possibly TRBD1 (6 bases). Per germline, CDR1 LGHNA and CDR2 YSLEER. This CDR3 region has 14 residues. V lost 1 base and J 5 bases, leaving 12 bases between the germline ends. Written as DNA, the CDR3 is TGCGCCAGCAGCCAAGCTTTCAGGGGTCACGAGCAGTACTTC. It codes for CASSQAFRGHEQYF.

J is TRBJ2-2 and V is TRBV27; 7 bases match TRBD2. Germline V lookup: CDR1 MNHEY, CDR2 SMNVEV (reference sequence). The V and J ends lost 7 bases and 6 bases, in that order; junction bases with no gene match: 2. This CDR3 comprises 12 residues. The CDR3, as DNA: TGTGCCAGCATGACTAGCCCCGGGGAGCTGTTTTTT. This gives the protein CASMTSPGELFF.

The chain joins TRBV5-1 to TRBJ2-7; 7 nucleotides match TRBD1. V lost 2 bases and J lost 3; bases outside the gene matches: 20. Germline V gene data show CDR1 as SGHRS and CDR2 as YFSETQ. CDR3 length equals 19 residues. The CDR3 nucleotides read TGCGCCAGCAGCTTACCCCCCGGACAGGAAGGACGGTTTAACTACGAGCAGTACTTC. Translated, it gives CASSLPPGQEGRFNYEQYF.